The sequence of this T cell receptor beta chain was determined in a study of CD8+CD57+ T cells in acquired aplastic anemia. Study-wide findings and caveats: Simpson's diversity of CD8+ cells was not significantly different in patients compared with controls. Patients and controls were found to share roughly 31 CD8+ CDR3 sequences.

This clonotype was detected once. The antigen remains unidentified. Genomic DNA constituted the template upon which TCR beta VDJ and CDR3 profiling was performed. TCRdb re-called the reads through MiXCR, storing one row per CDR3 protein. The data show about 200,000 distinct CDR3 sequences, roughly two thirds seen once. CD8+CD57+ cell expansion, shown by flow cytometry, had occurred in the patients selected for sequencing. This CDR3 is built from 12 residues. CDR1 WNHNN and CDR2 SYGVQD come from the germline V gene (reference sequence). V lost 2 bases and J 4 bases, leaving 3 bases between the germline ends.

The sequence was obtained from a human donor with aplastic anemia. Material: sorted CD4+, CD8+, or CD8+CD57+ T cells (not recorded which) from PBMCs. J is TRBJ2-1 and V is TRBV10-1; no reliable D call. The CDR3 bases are TGCGCCAGCAGTGAGACATACAATGAGCAGTTCTTC. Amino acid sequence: CASSETYNEQFF.